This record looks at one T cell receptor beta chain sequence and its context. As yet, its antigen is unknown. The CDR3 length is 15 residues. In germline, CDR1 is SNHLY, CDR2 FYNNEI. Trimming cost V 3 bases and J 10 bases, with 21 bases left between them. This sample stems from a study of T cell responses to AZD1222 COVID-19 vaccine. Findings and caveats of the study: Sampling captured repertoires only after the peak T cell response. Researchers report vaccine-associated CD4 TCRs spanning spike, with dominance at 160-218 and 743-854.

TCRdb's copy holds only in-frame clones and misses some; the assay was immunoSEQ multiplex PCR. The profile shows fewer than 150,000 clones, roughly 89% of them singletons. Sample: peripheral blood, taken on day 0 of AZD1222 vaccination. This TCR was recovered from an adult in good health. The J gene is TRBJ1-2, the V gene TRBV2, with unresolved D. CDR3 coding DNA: TGTGCCAGCAGTGACTCTCCGGCGGCTCTTCGTGACTACACCTTC. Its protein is CASSDSPAALRDYTF. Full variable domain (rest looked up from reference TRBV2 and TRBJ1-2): EPEVTQTPSHQVTQMGQEVILRCVPISNHLYFYWYRQILGQKVEFLVSFYNNEISEKSEIFDDQFSVERPDGSNFTLKIRSTKLEDSAMYFCASSDSPAALRDYTFGSGTRLTVV.